Shown below are 4 T cell receptor beta chains from a single sample sequenced in a study of T cell repertoires in cytomegalovirus infection. TCRdb passed the reads through MiXCR, listing each CDR3 protein once. The table has some 400,000 distinct CDR3 sequences, 31% seen once; the top ten hold 12% to 15%. The sequenced material came from PBMCs. The receptors were gathered from a human donor in good health (CMV status not recorded). Some clones in this sample may be carry-over from other donors' samples.

This clonotype has only one observation. This chain uses TRBV7-9 with TRBJ2-7; D might be TRBD1 or TRBD2, each matching 5 bases. This CDR3 is built from 15 residues. Trimming took off 5 bases at V and 4 bases at J, with 18 bases between the two ends. Germline-derived CDR1 and CDR2 are SEHNR and FQNEAQ (reference sequence). The DNA for the CDR3 is TGTGCCAGCAGCCCCGGGGCAGGAACAGTTTACGAGCAGTACTTC. Protein: CASSPGAGTVYEQYF.

This clonotype was seen ten or more times. The chain carries TRBV7-8 and TRBJ2-5; D possibly corresponds to TRBD2 (6 bases). In germline, CDR1 is SGHVS, CDR2 FQNEAQ. V lost 5 bases, J lost 2 bases, and 15 bases lay in between. The CDR3 sequence is 15 residues long. As DNA, the CDR3 is TGTGCCAGCAGCGACTCGGGGGACGTTCAAGAGACCCAGTACTTC. Amino acid sequence: CASSDSGDVQETQYF.

The genes are TRBV7-6 and TRBJ2-1; TRBD2 might be the D (6 bases). The CDR3 covers 14 residues. Germline CDR1 reads SGHVS; CDR2 reads FNYEAQ. Between the trimmed V and J ends, which lost 6 bases and 4 bases, there was a span of 13 bases. CDR3 sequence reads: CASRLSSGYNEQFF. Written as DNA, the CDR3 is TGTGCCAGCAGACTATCCAGCGGGTACAATGAGCAGTTCTTC.

The J gene is TRBJ1-5, the V gene TRBV24-1; D is unresolved. Germline-derived CDR1 and CDR2 are KGHDR and SFDVKD. V was cut by 2 bases and J by 4 bases, with 5 bases left in between. The CDR3 has 13 amino acids. This CDR3 is CATSDSPNQPQHF. The DNA for the CDR3 is TGTGCCACCAGTGATTCTCCGAATCAGCCCCAGCATTTT.